This TCR beta chain was obtained from a study of T-cell memory formation after mild COVID-19. MiXCR, run by TCRdb on the 5' RACE reads, gives a single entry per CDR3 protein. This table holds 350,000 to 450,000 distinct CDR3 sequences, 25% to 30% found once. From germline, CDR1 is LGHDT and CDR2 YNNKEL (reference sequence). This CDR3 contains 13 residues. Losses at the gene ends were 0 bases for V and 5 bases for J; bases not matched to a gene: 1. Study-wide results and caveats: The study found contracting CD4+ clones mainly in CM and EM and contracting CD8+ clones in EMRA.

In this sample, this clonotype turned up many times. Its specificity is not known. The receptor's source is an adult woman who had mild COVID-19 (a few samples of this study predate the infection). Cell type and time point are not known. Material: PBMCs or a T cell subset sorted from them (not recorded which). V gene TRBV3-1 combines with J gene TRBJ2-7; 7 positions agree with TRBD1. The CDR3 sequence: CASSQDDRDEQYF. DNA of the CDR3: TGTGCCAGCAGCCAAGATGACAGGGACGAGCAGTACTTC.